The 5 T cell receptor beta chains in this list originate from one sample, sequenced in a study of somatic mutations in cytotoxic T cells in rheumatoid arthritis. The data were produced by immunoSEQ multiplex PCR, yet TCRdb's version contains in-frame clones alone and is incomplete. The sample holds about 18,000 clones; 81% are singletons and the top ten take over 12%. The material sequenced was CD8+ T cells sorted from blood. The receptors originated from an adult with rheumatoid arthritis.

The chain recombines TRBV14 with TRBJ2-1; D call uncertain. The germline V gene has CDR1 SGHDN and CDR2 FVKESK. The V gene lost 1 base and the J gene lost 8 bases, with 3 bases spanning the gap. CDR3 length: 11 amino acids. The CDR3, as DNA: TGTGCCAGCAGCCAAGGCTATGAGCAGTTCTTC. Translating it yields CASSQGYEQFF.

This chain connects TRBV4-1 to TRBJ2-1; perhaps TRBD2 as D (6 bases). Deletions cut 3 bases from V and 0 bases from J, with 15 bases between. CDR1 is MGHRA, CDR2 YSYEKL, per germline. The CDR3 sequence is 17 residues long. CDR3 sequence: CASSQETLAASYNEQFF. DNA for the CDR3: TGCGCCAGCAGCCAGGAGACCTTAGCGGCCTCCTACAATGAGCAGTTCTTC.

CDR3 nucleotide sequence: TGTGCCAGCAGCTCATATATGGGCAGGGAGAACACCGGGGAGCTGTTTTTT. Its translation is CASSSYMGRENTGELFF. The rearrangement links TRBV7-9 to TRBJ2-2, with a possible D match to TRBD1 (5 bases). The CDR3 is made up of 17 amino acids. V was cut by 4 bases and J by 1 base, with 16 bases left in between. Germline CDR1 and CDR2: SEHNR and FQNEAQ (reference sequence).

The chain links TRBV7-9 to TRBJ1-1; D possibly corresponds to TRBD1 (6 bases). The CDR3 extends over 18 amino acids. Deletions cut 6 bases from V and 5 bases from J, with 28 bases between. Germline CDR1 SEHNR, CDR2 FQNEAQ (reference sequence). For the CDR3, the DNA is TGTGCCAGCAGAGGGCACCAAGGGACACCTCACGGAGGGACTGAAGCTTTCTTT. Its translation: CASRGHQGTPHGGTEAFF.

The J gene is TRBJ2-1, the V gene TRBV27, with TRBD2 matching 7 bases. Germline V CDR1 and CDR2: MNHEY, SMNVEV (reference sequence). The CDR3 loop spans 14 amino acids. V shed 5 bases, J shed 9 bases, and the junction held 10 bases outside the gene matches. CDR3 bases: TGTGCCAGCAGTCCGGGGGGAGGGGCGCTTGAGCAGTTCTTC. As protein: CASSPGGGALEQFF.